The 17 T cell receptor beta chains presented below share a single source sample, sequenced in a study of cytomegalovirus exposure and HLA in healthy donors. PCR amplification relied on 60 Vbeta primers (plus 13 Jbeta primers). Profiling relied on immunoSEQ multiplex PCR, and the TCRdb table lists in-frame clones only, not all of them. This sample's clone table lists about 210,000 clones. The source material was PBMCs. These receptors were taken from a woman aged 25 to 45 in good health and CMV-seropositive.

The CDR3 here is CASSPPAGSYNEQFF. In DNA form, the CDR3 reads TGTGCCAGCAGCCCTCCCGCAGGGTCCTACAATGAGCAGTTCTTC. The V gene is TRBV7-9, the J gene TRBJ2-1; D is possibly TRBD1 (5 bases). The CDR3 is made up of 15 amino acids. Germline CDR1 reads SEHNR; CDR2 reads FQNEAQ (reference sequence). V lost 5 bases, J lost 1 base, and 12 bases lay in between.

J is TRBJ1-4 and V is TRBV4-2, with 7 nucleotides matching TRBD1. CDR1 is LGHNA and CDR2 is YNFKEQ in the germline V gene. This CDR3 comprises 15 residues. J was trimmed by 5 bases and V by 0 bases; bases with no gene match: 3. The CDR3 protein is CASSQDADRNEKLFF. In nucleotides, the CDR3 is TGTGCCAGCAGCCAAGACGCGGACAGGAATGAAAAACTGTTTTTT.

This chain links TRBV5-1 with TRBJ2-7; maybe TRBD1 (6 bases). The CDR3 sequence is 18 residues long. Between the trimmed V and J ends, which lost 4 bases and 1 base, there was a span of 24 bases. The germline gives CDR1 SGHRS, CDR2 YFSETQ. CDR3 DNA sequence: TGCGCCAGCAGCGGAACGCGAGAACAGGGAACATCATCCTACGAGCAGTACTTC. Translation gives CASSGTREQGTSSYEQYF.

The rearrangement uses TRBV28 and TRBJ1-5; 9 bases fit TRBD1. The germline gives CDR1 MDHEN, CDR2 SYDVKM. This CDR3 is built from 15 residues. Unmatched junction bases numbered 6, after V lost 4 bases and J lost 5 bases. The CDR3 sequence is CASSSGQGDDQPQHF. The CDR3 coding sequence is TGTGCCAGCAGTTCGGGACAGGGTGACGATCAGCCCCAGCATTTT.

This chain uses TRBV5-1 with TRBJ1-5, with D possibly matching TRBD1 (6 bases). V lost 0 bases, J lost 2 bases, and 12 bases lay in between. The CDR3 is made up of 16 amino acids. CDR1 SGHRS and CDR2 YFSETQ come from the germline V gene. CDR3 bases: TGCGCCAGCAGCTTGGGGGGAGGGGGTGGCAATCAGCCCCAGCATTTT. As protein: CASSLGGGGGNQPQHF.

The V call is TRBV18, the J call TRBJ2-6, with 9 nucleotides matching TRBD1. Germline V gene lookup returns CDR1 KGHSH and CDR2 LQKENI. V lost 0 bases, J lost 4 bases, and 16 bases stayed unmatched. This CDR3 region has 21 residues. CDR3 DNA sequence: TGTGCCAGCTCACCACCATTAGTCTGGACAGGGGAGTTTCTAGGGGCCAACGTCCTGACTTTC. This gives the protein CASSPPLVWTGEFLGANVLTF.

The genes are TRBV5-1 and TRBJ2-1; 7 nucleotides align to TRBD1. Germline CDR1 SGHRS, CDR2 YFSETQ. J lost 9 bases, V lost 2 bases, and 14 bases had no gene match. This CDR3 has 16 residues. The CDR3 region has the DNA TGCGCCAGCAGCTTCAACCCCGGGACAGTCTATGTTGAGCAGTTCTTC. It codes for CASSFNPGTVYVEQFF.

The chain links TRBV5-4 to TRBJ2-1; 7 nucleotides match TRBD2. The CDR3 is 14 amino acids. Germline CDR1 is SGHNT and CDR2 is YYREEE (reference sequence). V trimming: 0 bases; J trimming: 3 bases; junction bases outside the gene matches: 0. The CDR3 coding sequence is TGTGCCAGCAGCTTGGGGACTAGCTACAATGAGCAGTTCTTC. Translating gives CASSLGTSYNEQFF.

The chain has TRBV2 and TRBJ2-7, with 11 nucleotides matching TRBD1. J lost 3 bases, V lost 6 bases, and 7 bases had no gene match. The germline CDR1 and CDR2 sequences are SNHLY and FYNNEI. The CDR3 covers 15 residues. The CDR3 DNA sequence: TGTGCCAGCAGGGTCGGGACAGGGGGGGGCTACGAGCAGTACTTC. This codes for CASRVGTGGGYEQYF. The whole variable domain, remainder taken from reference TRBV2 and TRBJ2-7, is EPEVTQTPSHQVTQMGQEVILRCVPISNHLYFYWYRQILGQKVEFLVSFYNNEISEKSEIFDDQFSVERPDGSNFTLKIRSTKLEDSAMYFCASRVGTGGGYEQYFGPGTRLTVT.

This sequence joins TRBV5-1 and TRBJ2-7; 9 nucleotides line up with TRBD1. The junction had 16 bases not matched to a gene; V was cut back by 4 bases and J by 2 bases. The V gene's germline CDR1 is SGHRS and CDR2 YFSETQ. This CDR3 region has 18 residues. Here the CDR3 reads CASSKNPPGQGVTYEQYF. The CDR3 region has the DNA TGCGCCAGCAGCAAAAATCCCCCGGGACAGGGTGTGACCTACGAGCAGTACTTC.

CDR3 amino acids: CASSLGLAGVTQYF. The CDR3 bases are TGTGCCAGCAGCTTGGGACTAGCGGGAGTCACGCAGTATTTT. This chain uses TRBV7-2 with TRBJ2-3, with TRBD2 matching over 14 bases. Losses at the gene ends were 3 bases for V and 9 bases for J; bases not matched to a gene: 2. Germline V gives CDR1 SGHTA, CDR2 FQGNSA. The CDR3 is made up of 14 amino acids.

This rearrangement joins TRBV10-3 to TRBJ1-1; weak D call: TRBD1 (5 bases). With 6 bases removed from V and 6 bases from J, the gap between germline ends came to 17 bases. The CDR3 is 14 residues long. The V gene's germline CDR1 is ENHRY and CDR2 SYGVKD. This chain's CDR3 is CAISQRQLVSEAFF. The CDR3 DNA reads as TGTGCCATCAGCCAGCGACAGTTAGTTTCTGAAGCTTTCTTT.

This chain joins TRBV19 and TRBJ2-3; D uncertain. The germline V gene encodes CDR1 LNHDA and CDR2 SQIVND (reference sequence). The CDR3 totals 14 residues. The ends were cut back, 6 bases at V and 0 bases at J, with 10 bases in the middle. CDR3 sequence reads: CASSEILSTDTQYF. In DNA form, the CDR3 reads TGTGCCAGTAGCGAAATACTAAGCACAGATACGCAGTATTTT.

This chain joins TRBV5-6 and TRBJ2-5; 8 bases are shared with TRBD2. The CDR3 spans 18 residues. V trimming: 3 bases; J trimming: 4 bases; junction bases outside the gene matches: 17. Germline-derived CDR1 and CDR2 are SGHDT and YYEEEE. The CDR3 coding sequence is TGTGCCAGCAGCTCGCCATTCTGGGGACGGGAGGGCCCAGAGACCCAGTACTTC. It specifies CASSSPFWGREGPETQYF.

The chain employs TRBV7-2 and TRBJ2-7; 8 nucleotides agree with TRBD2. With 7 bases clipped from V and 4 bases from J, the junction kept 9 bases outside the gene matches. This CDR3 has 14 amino acids. Germline V CDR1 and CDR2: SGHTA, FQGNSA. CDR3 region: CASTEGGRSYEQYF. The CDR3 DNA is TGTGCCAGCACTGAGGGCGGGAGGTCTTACGAGCAGTACTTC. Filled out from reference TRBV7-2 and TRBJ2-7, the complete variable domain reads GAGVSQSPSNKVTEKGKDVELRCDPISGHTALYWYRQSLGQGLEFLIYFQGNSAPDKSGLPSDRFSAERTGGSVSTLTIQRTQQEDSAVYLCASTEGGRSYEQYFGPGTRLTVT.

The chain carries TRBV2 and TRBJ1-5, with unresolved D. CDR3 length: 14 amino acids. Trimming removed 7 bases from V and 2 bases from J, with 12 bases in between. Germline CDR1 SNHLY, CDR2 FYNNEI. CDR3 sequence (DNA): TGTGCCAGCATCCGAGACGGAGGCAATCAGCCCCAGCATTTT. It encodes CASIRDGGNQPQHF.

The chain is built from TRBV5-4 and TRBJ1-2; perhaps TRBD1 as D (6 bases). V dropped 1 base and J dropped 6 bases, with 16 bases sitting between them. CDR1 and CDR2 from the germline V gene are SGHNT and YYREEE (reference sequence). CDR3 length: 15 residues. The CDR3 region is CASSLIAGGANGYTF. CDR3 nucleotide sequence: TGTGCCAGCAGCTTGATCGCTGGGGGGGCGAATGGCTACACCTTC.